A single sample gave rise to the 10 T cell receptor beta chains below, sequenced in a study of blood T cell repertoires in COVID-19. Assay: immunoSEQ multiplex PCR; the TCRdb copy retains only in-frame clones and omits some. The sample carries hundreds of thousands of clones, around 89% recorded once. Sequencing was performed on peripheral blood. These receptors came from a woman aged 18 to 35 with acute or convalescent COVID-19.

In this sample, this clone turned up once. The chain joins TRBV6-5 to TRBJ2-5, with TRBD1 as a possible D gene (5 bases). The CDR3 runs to 13 residues. CDR1 is MNHEY and CDR2 is SVGAGI in the germline V gene. Deletions cut 6 bases from V and 1 base from J, with 9 bases between. The CDR3 is CASRLTAQETQYF. Here the CDR3 DNA reads TGTGCCAGCAGGTTGACAGCCCAAGAGACCCAGTACTTC.

The chain employs TRBV3-1 (or the pseudogene TRBV3-2) and TRBJ1-5; D is unclear. Trimming pared 2 bases from V and 10 bases from J, leaving 15 bases between. The germline V gene encodes CDR1 LGHDT and CDR2 YNNKEL (reference sequence). The CDR3 extends over 14 amino acids. CDR3 nucleotides: TGTGCCAGCAGCCAAACGTTTGGAGATGGCCCCCAGCATTTT. Protein sequence: CASSQTFGDGPQHF.

The CDR3 loop is CASSLDRGSEKLFF. The DNA for the CDR3 is TGTGCCAGCAGCTTGGACAGGGGGAGTGAAAAACTGTTTTTT. The chain recombines TRBV7-9 with TRBJ1-4; 10 bases line up with TRBD1. The CDR3 runs to 14 residues. With 3 bases clipped from V and 7 bases from J, the junction kept 2 bases outside the gene matches. Germline loops: CDR1 SEHNR, CDR2 FQNEAQ (reference sequence).

The J gene is TRBJ1-6, the V gene TRBV19; maybe TRBD1 (5 bases). Trimming took off 4 bases at V and 7 bases at J, with 14 bases between the two ends. Germline lookup yields CDR1 LNHDA and CDR2 SQIVND (reference sequence). This CDR3 contains 15 residues. The CDR3: CASSTQGNPNSPLHF. CDR3 nucleotides: TGTGCCAGTAGTACCCAGGGAAACCCCAATTCACCCCTCCACTTT.

The rearrangement links TRBV20-1 to TRBJ1-4; 11 bases map to TRBD1. The germline gives CDR1 DFQATT, CDR2 SNEGSKA (reference sequence). V lost 3 bases, J lost 3 bases, and 3 bases stayed unmatched. CDR3 length: 15 amino acids. This CDR3 reads CSASGQGAANEKLFF. CDR3 DNA sequence: TGCAGTGCTAGTGGACAGGGGGCCGCTAATGAAAAACTGTTTTTT.

The J gene is TRBJ1-2, the V gene TRBV7-2; 9 nucleotides align to TRBD1. The CDR3 runs 16 residues. The germline V gene has CDR1 SGHTA and CDR2 FQGNSA. The V and J ends lost 2 bases and 4 bases, in that order; junction bases with no gene match: 8. The CDR3 reads CASSLNLGQGIYGYTF. The CDR3 DNA reads TGTGCCAGCAGCTTAAATTTGGGACAGGGAATCTATGGCTACACCTTC.

The chain uses TRBV28 and TRBJ2-7; TRBD2 matches 7 bases. Trimming removed 3 bases from V and 7 bases from J; junction bases left unmatched: 12. Germline loops: CDR1 MDHEN, CDR2 SYDVKM. The CDR3 runs 15 residues. The CDR3 is CASSFPSGAPREQYF. The CDR3 nucleotides are TGTGCCAGCAGTTTTCCCAGCGGGGCCCCGAGGGAGCAGTACTTC.

V gene TRBV5-1 combines with J gene TRBJ2-6; 8 bases agree with TRBD1. Germline lookup yields CDR1 SGHRS and CDR2 YFSETQ. V gave up 6 bases and J gave up 0 bases; unmatched junction bases: 14. This CDR3 contains 19 residues. Here the CDR3 DNA reads TGCGCCAGCACCCGGAGAGGTCAGGGGGCTAGCTCTGGGGCCAACGTCCTGACTTTC. Translation: CASTRRGQGASSGANVLTF.

V usage is TRBV7-9 and J usage is TRBJ2-2; D is undetermined. The CDR3 has 13 residues. Germline V CDR1 and CDR2: SEHNR, FQNEAQ (reference sequence). Trimming left V 4 bases short and J 7 bases short, with 10 bases between. CDR3 bases: TGTGCCAGCAGCTCTCGACACCTCGGGGAGCTGTTTTTT. Translating it yields CASSSRHLGELFF.

This sequence joins TRBV2 and TRBJ2-5, with TRBD2 identical over 8 bases. CDR3 size: 15 residues. Trimming at V came to 1 base and at J to 6 bases, leaving 7 bases not matched to a gene. Germline assignment: CDR1 SNHLY and CDR2 FYNNEI. The CDR3, as DNA: TGTGCCAGCAGTGAAGGCGGGGGGCCGCGACAGACCCAGTACTTC. It yields the protein CASSEGGGPRQTQYF.